Below, one T cell receptor (beta chain) is given with its context. Its antigen is as yet unknown. The source of the sample is a study of cytomegalovirus exposure and HLA in healthy donors. Study-wide points: CMV serostatus was the only recorded immune exposure for donors.

PCR was performed using 60 Vbeta and 13 Jbeta primers. The table came from immunoSEQ multiplex PCR; TCRdb's copy has only in-frame clones and leaves some out. Here the sample spans 60,000 to 75,000 clones, 79% being singletons. The germline V and J ends were trimmed by 4 bases and 2 bases, with 12 bases remaining between them. Germline values: CDR1 SGHNT, CDR2 YYREEE (reference sequence). The CDR3 is 14 amino acids. The clonotype comes from a woman aged 30 to 39 in good health and CMV-seronegative. The chain combines TRBV5-4 with TRBJ1-1; TRBD1 is a possible D gene (5 bases). Source material: PBMCs. CDR3 sequence reads: CASSPEGVNTEAFF. The CDR3 region has the DNA TGTGCCAGCAGCCCCGAAGGGGTAAACACTGAAGCTTTCTTT. Using reference TRBV5-4 and TRBJ1-1 for the parts outside the CDR3, the full variable domain is ETGVTQSPTHLIKTRGQQVTLRCSSQSGHNTVSWYQQALGQGPQFIFQYYREEENGRGNFPPRFSGLQFPNYSSELNVNALELDDSALYLCASSPEGVNTEAFFGQGTRLTVV.